This T cell receptor beta chain derives from a study of technical replicates of blood from a few donors. TCRdb's copy holds only in-frame clones and misses some; the assay was immunoSEQ multiplex PCR. The profile shows 65,000 to 85,000 clones, 90% to 95% of them singletons. The ends were cut back, 0 bases at V and 3 bases at J, with 10 bases in the middle. CDR3 size: 15 residues. Germline V gene sequence: CDR1 SGDLS, CDR2 YYNGEE. V and J are TRBV9 and TRBJ1-5; TRBD1 might be the D (5 bases). Sequenced material: T cells isolated from PBMCs. This clonotype was obtained from a human donor in good health. CDR3 sequence (DNA): TGTGCCAGCAGCGTAGGCCAGGGTTCCAATCAGCCCCAGCATTTT. It is translated as CASSVGQGSNQPQHF.